Each of the 20 T cell receptor beta chains below was sequenced from the same sample in a study of T cells after yellow fever vaccination. From the 5' RACE reads, TCRdb called clonotypes with MiXCR, one entry per CDR3 protein. The sample consists of fewer than 450,000 distinct CDR3 sequences, roughly 10% of them appearing once. Material: PBMCs, obtained on the day of the first yellow fever vaccination. These TCRs come from a man between 18 and 35 years old who received the YFV17D yellow fever vaccine.

In this sample, this clonotype turned up a few times. The chain is built from TRBV5-1 and TRBJ2-3; 8 bases map to TRBD2. With 4 bases clipped from V and 2 bases from J, the junction kept 9 bases outside the gene matches. The CDR3 extends over 16 amino acids. The V gene's germline CDR1 is SGHRS and CDR2 YFSETQ. The CDR3 loop reads CASSRQIAGNTDTQYF. CDR3 in DNA: TGCGCCAGCAGCCGGCAGATAGCGGGGAACACAGATACGCAGTATTTT.

This clonotype turned up a few times. The rearrangement uses TRBV30 and TRBJ1-1, with TRBD1 matching 8 bases. V trimming: 4 bases; J trimming: 1 base; junction bases outside the gene matches: 2. The CDR3 extends over 13 amino acids. Germline lookup yields CDR1 GTSNPN and CDR2 SVGIG (reference sequence). CDR3 in amino acids: CAWTGGGNTEAFF. Here the CDR3 DNA reads TGTGCCTGGACAGGGGGCGGGAACACTGAAGCTTTCTTT. Drawing the rest from reference TRBV30 and TRBJ1-1, the complete variable domain is SQTIHQWPATLVQPVGSPLSLECTVEGTSNPNLYWYRQAAGRGLQLLFYSVGIGQISSEVPQNLSASRPQDRQFILSSKKLLLSDSGFYLCAWTGGGNTEAFFGQGTRLTVV.

This clonotype occurred a few times. The CDR3 nucleotides are TGTGCCAGCAGCTTCCCTGCGGGGGGCTACACCTTC. Residues: CASSFPAGGYTF. This rearrangement joins TRBV7-9 to TRBJ1-2; D not certain. With 3 bases removed from V and 8 bases from J, the gap between germline ends came to 10 bases. Germline CDR1 SEHNR, CDR2 FQNEAQ (reference sequence). This CDR3 spans 12 amino acids.

This clonotype turned up a few times. The gene calls are TRBV5-6 and TRBJ2-7; D not certain. V shed 2 bases and J shed 1 base, with 7 bases lying between them. Germline-derived CDR1 and CDR2 are SGHDT and YYEEEE. The CDR3 totals 13 residues. In DNA form, the CDR3 reads TGTGCCAGCAGCTTTTACAATTCCTACGAGCAGTACGTC. Translation: CASSFYNSYEQYV.

The chain is built from TRBV6-5 and TRBJ1-6, with TRBD1 as a possible D gene (6 bases). The CDR3 loop spans 15 amino acids. The V end was cut by 3 bases, the J end by 10 bases, with 16 bases between. Germline V gene data show CDR1 as MNHEY and CDR2 as SVGAGI. The CDR3 DNA reads as TGTGCCAGCAGTTATTCCGGCCAGGGGCGATCACCCCTCCACTTT. This codes for CASSYSGQGRSPLHF.

This chain joins TRBV5-1 and TRBJ2-2; 10 positions match TRBD2. Germline V gene data show CDR1 as SGHRS and CDR2 as YFSETQ. J lost 5 bases, V lost 5 bases, and 15 bases had no gene match. The CDR3 runs 18 residues. The DNA for the CDR3 is TGCGCCAGCAGACCGCGGAGTAGCGGGGGGCTCTTGACCGGGGAGCTGTTTTTT. The encoded protein is CASRPRSSGGLLTGELFF.

This clonotype was picked up a small number of times. This chain uses TRBV10-1 with TRBJ2-2; D uncertain. Germline assignment: CDR1 WNHNN and CDR2 SYGVQD (reference sequence). V lost 2 bases to trimming and J lost 5 bases, with 12 bases between them. This CDR3 is 15 amino acids long. The CDR3 DNA sequence: TGCGCCAGCAGTGAGCAAAAAGGCATGACCGGGGAGCTGTTTTTT. Amino acids: CASSEQKGMTGELFF.

The chain links TRBV3-1 to TRBJ2-7; 9 bases fit TRBD2. With V trimmed by 4 bases and J by 0 bases, 4 bases remained unmatched. Germline CDR1 and CDR2: LGHDT and YNNKEL (reference sequence). CDR3 length: 15 residues. The CDR3 protein is CASSLAGARSYEQYF. As DNA, the CDR3 is TGTGCCAGCAGCCTAGCGGGGGCCCGCTCCTACGAGCAGTACTTC.

This clonotype was recorded a few times. The rearrangement links TRBV20-1 to TRBJ2-2; D is unclear. The CDR3 has 12 amino acids. Trimming took 5 bases from V and 4 from J, leaving 8 bases between them. The germline V gene has CDR1 DFQATT and CDR2 SNEGSKA (reference sequence). The CDR3 DNA follows: TGCAGTGCTCTCGATTTCACCGGGGAGCTGTTTTTT. Translation: CSALDFTGELFF.

The chain combines TRBV24-1 with TRBJ2-3; D may match TRBD1 or TRBD2 (6 bases each). The V end lost 4 bases, the J end lost 2 bases, and 9 bases lay between the germline ends. Per the germline V gene, CDR1 is KGHDR and CDR2 is SFDVKD. This CDR3 region has 14 residues. The CDR3: CATSDGGLTDTQYF. CDR3 DNA: TGTGCCACCAGTGACGGGGGCCTCACAGATACGCAGTATTTT.

The rearrangement links TRBV6-2 or TRBV6-3 to TRBJ2-3; D is possibly TRBD2 (6 bases). The CDR3 sequence is 12 residues long. V lost 5 bases, J lost 6 bases, and 9 bases lay in between. Per germline, CDR1 MNHEY and CDR2 SVGEGT. The CDR3 bases are TGTGCCAGCAGTGGGAGGACGGATACGCAGTATTTT. Amino acid sequence: CASSGRTDTQYF.

This clonotype was seen only a few times. This sequence joins TRBV7-9 and TRBJ1-1; D unresolved. In germline, CDR1 is SEHNR, CDR2 FQNEAQ (reference sequence). The CDR3 sequence is 12 residues long. V lost 2 bases and J lost 6, with 7 bases in between. The CDR3 spells CASSLLVAEAFF. The DNA for the CDR3 is TGTGCCAGCAGCTTATTAGTCGCTGAAGCTTTCTTT.

This clonotype was seen only a few times. V gene TRBV5-1 combines with J gene TRBJ2-2, with no clear D. V was shortened by 1 base and J by 0 bases, with 7 bases between the two germline ends. CDR3 length equals 15 residues. From germline, CDR1 is SGHRS and CDR2 YFSETQ. CDR3 nucleotides: TGCGCCAGCAGCTTGCGAGATGCGAACACCGGGGAGCTGTTTTTT. As protein: CASSLRDANTGELFF.

The chain joins TRBV6-5 to TRBJ2-1, with D unclear. This CDR3 comprises 12 residues. The germline V and J ends were trimmed by 2 bases and 9 bases, with 8 bases remaining between them. Germline CDR1 MNHEY, CDR2 SVGAGI. CDR3 bases: TGTGCCAGCAGTTACGCCCCCGGTGAGCAGTTCTTC. Protein product: CASSYAPGEQFF.

The V and J genes are TRBV5-1 and TRBJ1-5, with TRBD1 as a possible D gene (6 bases). CDR3 length: 16 amino acids. The V gene lost 4 bases and the J gene lost 3 bases, with 17 bases spanning the gap. Germline V gene sequence: CDR1 SGHRS, CDR2 YFSETQ. This CDR3 is CASSPGTGTLNQPQHF. The CDR3 DNA reads TGCGCCAGCAGCCCGGGAACAGGGACCCTCAATCAGCCCCAGCATTTT.

This clonotype was picked up a small number of times. The chain employs TRBV11-1 and TRBJ1-1; D unresolved. In germline, CDR1 is SGHAT, CDR2 FQDESV (reference sequence). This CDR3 has 12 residues. V was cut by 7 bases and J by 11 bases, with 17 bases left in between. This chain's CDR3 is CASTPVGLEAFF. DNA of the CDR3: TGTGCCAGCACCCCGGTAGGGCTGGAGGCTTTCTTT. The full variable domain, rest sourced from reference TRBV11-1 and TRBJ1-1, is EAEVAQSPRYKITEKSQAVAFWCDPISGHATLYWYRQILGQGPELLVQFQDESVVDDSQLPKDRFSAERLKGVDSTLKIQPAELGDSAMYLCASTPVGLEAFFGQGTRLTVV.

This clonotype was seen a few times. The chain uses TRBV4-3 and TRBJ1-4; D remains ambiguous. This CDR3 is 15 amino acids long. Trimming took off 5 bases at V and 0 bases at J, with 10 bases between the two ends. Per the germline V gene, CDR1 is LGHNA and CDR2 is YSLEER. This CDR3 reads CASSAWEATNEKLFF. The CDR3 DNA reads as TGCGCCAGCAGCGCCTGGGAAGCAACTAATGAAAAACTGTTTTTT.

This clonotype was seen a handful of times. The chain combines TRBV9 with TRBJ2-3, with D possibly being TRBD2 (6 bases). The germline CDR1 and CDR2 sequences are SGDLS and YYNGEE. Trimming took 0 bases from V and 0 from J, leaving 8 bases between them. There are 15 residues in the CDR3. The DNA of the CDR3 is TGTGCCAGCAGCGTAGAGGAGGGGAGCACAGATACGCAGTATTTT. It is translated as CASSVEEGSTDTQYF.

The sample holds many counts of this clonotype. The chain employs TRBV7-8 and TRBJ2-7, with a weak D call TRBD1 (6 bases). From germline, CDR1 is SGHVS and CDR2 FQNEAQ. The V and J ends lost 5 bases and 0 bases respectively, with 14 bases between them. This CDR3 is built from 15 residues. CDR3 sequence reads: CASSQHQGPSYEQYF. For the CDR3, the DNA is TGTGCCAGCAGCCAGCACCAGGGGCCCTCCTACGAGCAGTACTTC. Combining the CDR3 with reference TRBV7-8 and TRBJ2-7 gives the whole variable domain GAGVSQSPRYKVAKRGQDVALRCDPISGHVSLFWYQQALGQGPEFLTYFQNEAQLDKSGLPSDRFFAERPEGSVSTLKIQRTQQEDSAVYLCASSQHQGPSYEQYFGPGTRLTVT.

This clonotype appeared a few times. The chain employs TRBV7-2 and TRBJ1-1, with no clear D. Germline V gene data show CDR1 as SGHTA and CDR2 as FQGNSA. The length of the CDR3 is 13 residues. Deletions cut 7 bases from V and 1 base from J, with 10 bases between. The CDR3 here is CASTRVGNTEAFF. For the CDR3, the DNA is TGTGCCAGCACTAGGGTAGGGAACACTGAAGCTTTCTTT.